Each of the 13 T cell receptor beta chains below was sequenced from the same sample in a study of preoperative IRX-2 immunotherapy in early breast cancer. Described treatment: preoperative locoregional IRX-2 cytokine immunotherapy. Clones were read by immunoSEQ multiplex PCR, and TCRdb kept only the in-frame ones, dropping some. The sample holds under 30,000 clones, approximately 90% seen once. Sequencing used tumor tissue, obtained after IRX-2 immunotherapy. The receptors stem from a human donor with breast cancer.

This chain links TRBV6-6 with TRBJ1-3; no clear D. The CDR3 has 12 amino acids. Germline lookup yields CDR1 MNHNY and CDR2 SVGAGI (reference sequence). V was clipped by 7 bases and J by 2 bases, with 6 bases between them. CDR3 sequence (DNA): TGTGCCAGCAATGGGGCTGGAAACACCATATATTTT. Translating it yields CASNGAGNTIYF.

V is TRBV14 and J is TRBJ1-6; D not certain. The CDR3 totals 14 residues. Trimming took 1 base from V and 7 from J, leaving 8 bases between them. Germline values: CDR1 SGHDN, CDR2 FVKESK. This CDR3 reads CASSQVGKNSPLHF. Written as DNA, the CDR3 is TGTGCCAGCAGCCAAGTGGGGAAGAATTCACCCCTCCACTTT.

This rearrangement joins TRBV5-6 to TRBJ2-7; D is undetermined. Germline CDR1 reads SGHDT; CDR2 reads YYEEEE. Trimming took 6 bases from V and 3 from J, leaving 22 bases between them. The CDR3 spans 16 residues. The CDR3 DNA is TGTGCCAGCACCCCCCGCCGGATCTCGGACCTCTACGAGCAGTACTTC. Protein sequence: CASTPRRISDLYEQYF.

CDR3: CASSYSLTLLGNTIYF. CDR3 in DNA: TGTGCCAGCAGTTACTCCCTAACACTTTTGGGAAACACCATATATTTT. The chain is built from TRBV6-5 and TRBJ1-3; D gene unclear. V was trimmed by 0 bases and J by 4 bases, leaving 13 bases between them. Germline CDR1 reads MNHEY; CDR2 reads SVGAGI. The CDR3 runs 16 residues.

The chain carries TRBV9 and TRBJ2-2, with 11 bases that match TRBD2. Per the germline V gene, CDR1 is SGDLS and CDR2 is YYNGEE. V was pared by 6 bases and J by 4 bases, with 5 bases of the junction left unmatched. This CDR3 is built from 15 residues. The CDR3 nucleotides read TGTGCCAGCACCCAAACTAGCGGGGGCACCGGGGAGCTGTTTTTT. Encoded protein: CASTQTSGGTGELFF. Full variable domain (outside the CDR3, taken from reference TRBV9 and TRBJ2-2): DSGVTQTPKHLITATGQRVTLRCSPRSGDLSVYWYQQSLDQGLQFLIQYYNGEERAKGNILERFSAQQFPDLHSELNLSSLELGDSALYFCASTQTSGGTGELFFGEGSRLTVL.

The rearrangement uses TRBV28 and TRBJ2-2; D gene uncertain. This CDR3 contains 15 residues. Germline V gene data show CDR1 as MDHEN and CDR2 as SYDVKM. The V and J ends lost 1 base and 2 bases respectively, with 8 bases between them. In nucleotides, the CDR3 is TGTGCCAGCAGTTTATATACAGCAAACACCGGGGAGCTGTTTTTT. This sequence encodes CASSLYTANTGELFF.

The gene calls are TRBV21-1 and TRBJ1-4. TRBV21-1 is flagged as a pseudogene. This CDR3 has 15 residues. CDR3 amino acids: CASSNTAGFNEKLFF. CDR3 DNA sequence: TGTGCCAGCAGCAACACCGCCGGGTTTAATGAAAAACTGTTTTTT.

The chain joins TRBV5-1 to TRBJ2-6, with D perhaps TRBD1 or TRBD2 (5 bases each). The germline V and J ends were trimmed by 7 bases and 0 bases, with 11 bases remaining between them. The germline gives CDR1 SGHRS, CDR2 YFSETQ. The CDR3 runs 15 residues. CDR3 protein: CASRGGGSGANVLTF. CDR3 nucleotides: TGCGCCAGCCGGGGCGGAGGCTCTGGGGCCAACGTCCTGACTTTC.

The genes are TRBV19 and TRBJ2-3, with TRBD1 as a possible D gene (6 bases). Trimming took 4 bases from V and 4 from J, leaving 15 bases between them. The CDR3 has 15 residues. Germline-derived CDR1 and CDR2 are LNHDA and SQIVND (reference sequence). This CDR3 is CASSTFGTIPDTQYF. The DNA for the CDR3 is TGTGCCAGTAGTACCTTCGGGACAATCCCAGATACGCAGTATTTT.

The chain links TRBV10-2 to TRBJ1-3, with D uncertain. Germline loops: CDR1 WSHSY, CDR2 SAAADI. CDR3 size: 13 residues. V lost 1 base, J lost 0 bases, and 1 base lay in between. The CDR3 nucleotides read TGCGCCAGCAGTGAGTTCTCTGGAAACACCATATATTTT. Translation gives CASSEFSGNTIYF.

The chain recombines TRBV27 with TRBJ1-6, with unresolved D. V lost 10 bases and J 7 bases, leaving 14 bases between the germline ends. CDR3 length equals 13 residues. Germline CDR1 is MNHEY and CDR2 is SMNVEV (reference sequence). The CDR3 loop is CATSQVNNSPLHF. CDR3 coding DNA: TGTGCCACGTCCCAGGTGAACAATTCACCCCTCCACTTT.

The genes are TRBV6-6 and TRBJ2-3; D uncertain. Germline V gene lookup returns CDR1 MNHNY and CDR2 SVGAGI (reference sequence). This CDR3 contains 16 residues. Trimming pared 3 bases from V and 10 bases from J, leaving 23 bases between. The CDR3 loop is CASSYPARWAVEAQYF. The CDR3 nucleotides are TGTGCCAGCAGTTATCCGGCGAGGTGGGCGGTTGAGGCGCAGTATTTT.

The rearrangement links TRBV5-1 to TRBJ2-1; 10 positions match TRBD2. This CDR3 spans 15 amino acids. CDR1 and CDR2 (germline): SGHRS, YFSETQ. After removal of 2 bases from V and 3 bases from J, the junction contained 2 bases not matched to a gene. The CDR3 loop reads CASSFTSGNYNEQFF. The CDR3 DNA is TGCGCCAGCAGCTTTACTAGCGGGAACTACAATGAGCAGTTCTTC.